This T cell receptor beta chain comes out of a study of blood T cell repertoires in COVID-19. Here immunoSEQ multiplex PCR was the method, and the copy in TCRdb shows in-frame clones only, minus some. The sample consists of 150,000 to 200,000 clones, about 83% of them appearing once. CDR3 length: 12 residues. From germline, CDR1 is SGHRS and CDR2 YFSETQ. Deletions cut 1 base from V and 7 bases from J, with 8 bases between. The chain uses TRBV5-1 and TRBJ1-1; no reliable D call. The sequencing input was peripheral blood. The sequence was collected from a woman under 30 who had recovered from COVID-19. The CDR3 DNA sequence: TGCGCCAGCAGCTTGACTACGGATGAAGCTTTCTTT. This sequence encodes CASSLTTDEAFF.